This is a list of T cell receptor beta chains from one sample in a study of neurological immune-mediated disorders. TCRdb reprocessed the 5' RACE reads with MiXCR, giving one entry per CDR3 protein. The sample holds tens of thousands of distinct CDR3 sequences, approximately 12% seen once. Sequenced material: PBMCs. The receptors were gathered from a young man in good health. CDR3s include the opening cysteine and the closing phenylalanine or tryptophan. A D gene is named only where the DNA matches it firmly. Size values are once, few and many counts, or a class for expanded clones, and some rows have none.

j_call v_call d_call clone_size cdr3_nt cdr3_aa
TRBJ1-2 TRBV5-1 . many TGCGCCAGCAGCTTGGAGTGGGTTAACTATGGCTACACCTTC CASSLEWVNYGYTF
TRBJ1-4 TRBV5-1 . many TGCGCCAGCAGCGTGGGACGGCCTAATGAAAAACTGTTTTTT CASSVGRPNEKLFF
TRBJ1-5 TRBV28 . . TGTGCCAGTTCTGACAGTCTACGCCTGTACAATCAGCCCCAGCATTTT CASSDSLRLYNQPQHF
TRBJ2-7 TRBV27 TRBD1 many TGTGCCAGCAGTCCGATGCCGGGACAGGGGGGCCACGAGCAGTACTTC CASSPMPGQGGHEQYF
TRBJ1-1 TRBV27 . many TGTGCCAGCAGCGGACAGCTGGGGGGCACTGAAGCTTTCTTT CASSGQLGGTEAFF
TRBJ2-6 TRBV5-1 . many TGCGCCAGCAGCTTCCGTAAGGGCACGGGGGCCAACGTCCTGACTTTC CASSFRKGTGANVLTF
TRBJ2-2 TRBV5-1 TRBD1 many TGCGCCAGCGAGGGACAGATCACCGGGGAGCTGTTTTTT CASEGQITGELFF
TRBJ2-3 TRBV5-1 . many TGCGCCAGCAGCTTGGATTCGAGAACAGATACGCAGTATTTT CASSLDSRTDTQYF
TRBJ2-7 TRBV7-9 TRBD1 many TGTGCCAGCAGCCCCGGACAGGGGGCGGTCGAGCAGTACTTC CASSPGQGAVEQYF
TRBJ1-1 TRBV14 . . TGTGCCAGCAACCAAGACGGCGGGGGGCGTCGTGCTTTCTTT CASNQDGGGRRAFF
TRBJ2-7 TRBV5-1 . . TGCGCCAGCAGCTTGGAGTCCCTTGGGGCAGGGGCGAACTACGAGCAGTACTTC CASSLESLGAGANYEQYF
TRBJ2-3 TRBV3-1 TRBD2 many TGTGCCAGCAGCCAGGGACTAATGGAAGATACGCAGTATTTT CASSQGLMEDTQYF
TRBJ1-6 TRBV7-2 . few TGTGCCAGCAGCCCCGGGCGGGTTAGGGCCTCTAATTCACCCCTCCACTTT CASSPGRVRASNSPLHF
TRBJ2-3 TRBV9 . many TGTGCCAGCAGCGTAGGTTGGGGCGGACCTAGCACAGATACGCAGTATTTT CASSVGWGGPSTDTQYF
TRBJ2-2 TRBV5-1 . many TGCGCCAGCAGCTTGGGAGCAGACGGCGGGGAGCTGTTTTTT CASSLGADGGELFF
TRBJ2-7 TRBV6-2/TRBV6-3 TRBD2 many TGTGCCAGCAGCAGGACTAGCGGGACTGTTTACGAGCAGTACTTC CASSRTSGTVYEQYF
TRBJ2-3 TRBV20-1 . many TGCAGTGCTAGTGAAGCTACCGTACTCACAGATACGCAGTATTTT CSASEATVLTDTQYF
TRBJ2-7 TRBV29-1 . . TGCAGCGTTGGGTGGACGGCCACCGGGTCCCCCTCCGAGCAGTACTTC CSVGWTATGSPSEQYF
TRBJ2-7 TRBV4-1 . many TGCGCCAGCAGCCAAGATCCGACGGACCCTTGGGACGAGCAGTACTTC CASSQDPTDPWDEQYF
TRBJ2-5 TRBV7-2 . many TGTGCCAGCAGCCAGAAGGACTGGTGGGAGACCCAGTACTTC CASSQKDWWETQYF